This TCR beta chain stems from a study of blood T cell repertoires in COVID-19. Overall study context: PBMCs, B-cell-depleted T cells, or T cells were the source of the cDNA or gDNA that made up the material.

Authors' methods: It was from reference gene primer amplification that nucleated cell counts were estimated. Measured with immunoSEQ multiplex PCR; TCRdb has only the in-frame clones, and not every one. The D gene and trimming were derived from the DNA, and the V and J assignments and clone size from that table. The table shows tens of thousands of clones, with about 90% occurring only once. With V trimmed by 6 bases and J by 7 bases, 5 bases remained unmatched. From germline, CDR1 is SNHLY and CDR2 FYNNEI. The length of the CDR3 is 14 residues. Material for sequencing was peripheral blood. V usage is TRBV2 and J usage is TRBJ1-6, with 8 positions matching TRBD1. This TCR derives from a human donor with active COVID-19. The donor label of this sample is uncertain. CDR3: CASSLGQENSPLHF. DNA for the CDR3: TGTGCCAGCAGCCTGGGACAGGAAAATTCACCCCTCCACTTT.